The 20 T cell receptor beta chains in this list originate from one sample, sequenced in a study of PD-1 blockade in mismatch repair-deficient tumors (dated by TCRdb to about 2017). Libraries were made using the immunoSEQ multiplex PCR assay. Imported from immuneACCESS, the table was reduced by TCRdb to in-frame sequences with V and J called. These copies leave out some clones; in studies compared against another copy, an unresolved V gene accounts for under half, and the cause of the remainder is not known. The sample table records around 120,000 clones; 70% to 90% of these occur just once. The ten largest account for roughly 13% of the sample. Sequences were derived from peripheral blood, sampled 44 weeks after starting pembrolizumab. These TCRs come from an adult with mismatch repair-deficient cancer.

The rearrangement links TRBV29-1 to TRBJ1-1; no definite D call. V gave up 7 bases and J gave up 7 bases, with 19 bases separating them. Germline CDR1 is SQVTM and CDR2 is ANQGSEA. CDR3 size: 13 residues. CDR3 in amino acids: CSGFEQNLFEAFF. The CDR3 DNA sequence: TGCAGCGGGTTTGAACAGAATCTCTTTGAAGCTTTCTTT.

The V call is TRBV5-1, the J call TRBJ2-5, with TRBD2 as a possible D gene (5 bases). CDR3 length equals 16 residues. V was trimmed by 0 bases and J by 0 bases, leaving 12 bases between them. Germline-derived CDR1 and CDR2 are SGHRS and YFSETQ. CDR3 nucleotide sequence: TGCGCCAGCAGCTTGGCTGGGTCTAGCAACCAAGAGACCCAGTACTTC. Protein: CASSLAGSSNQETQYF.

This clone has at least ten counts. The V gene is TRBV6-4, the J gene TRBJ2-3, with 8 bases matching TRBD1. CDR1 MRHNA and CDR2 SNTAGT come from the germline V gene. This CDR3 region has 14 residues. V shed 0 bases, J shed 4 bases, and the junction held 0 bases outside the gene matches. The CDR3 nucleotides read TGTGCCAGCAGTGACTCACAGGGGGCAGATACGCAGTATTTT. Translated: CASSDSQGADTQYF.

The chain joins TRBV7-9 to TRBJ2-7, with 14 nucleotides matching TRBD2. The length of the CDR3 is 15 residues. Germline CDR1 is SEHNR and CDR2 is FQNEAQ (reference sequence). V lost 11 bases and J lost 2; bases outside the gene matches: 8. The CDR3 here is CALGLAGAGTYEQYF. For the CDR3, the DNA is TGTGCCCTGGGACTAGCGGGAGCAGGCACCTACGAGCAGTACTTC.

This clone was seen only once. The J gene is TRBJ2-1, the V gene TRBV6-5; weak D call: TRBD2 (5 bases). Germline assignment: CDR1 MNHEY and CDR2 SVGAGI. The V end lost 10 bases, the J end lost 5 bases, and 12 bases lay between the germline ends. The CDR3 spans 12 residues. This CDR3 is CATSRGNNEQFF. The CDR3 DNA reads as TGTGCCACTAGTCGGGGAAACAATGAGCAGTTCTTC.

The J gene is TRBJ2-7, the V gene TRBV4-2; possible D gene TRBD1, 6 bases. The germline V gene has CDR1 LGHNA and CDR2 YNFKEQ. The CDR3 covers 17 residues. Trimming shortened V by 1 base and J by 0 bases, and 16 bases separated the two germline ends. As DNA, the CDR3 is TGTGCCAGCAGCCAAGGGTATACAGGGTACAGCTCCTACGAGCAGTACTTC. Amino acids: CASSQGYTGYSSYEQYF.

This clone was seen just once. The rearrangement links TRBV5-1 to TRBJ2-1; weak D call: TRBD2 (5 bases). Trimming stripped 5 bases from V and 14 bases from J, with 14 bases between. Germline loops: CDR1 SGHRS, CDR2 YFSETQ. The CDR3 is made up of 11 amino acids. The CDR3 nucleotides are TGCGCCAGCAGAAGCGGCTTGGAGGAGTTCTTC. Amino acid sequence: CASRSGLEEFF.

The V call is TRBV5-8, the J call TRBJ1-2, with 8 bases aligning to TRBD1. CDR1 SGHTS and CDR2 YDEGEE come from the germline V gene. The length of the CDR3 is 15 residues. Trimming at V came to 1 base and at J to 4 bases, leaving 6 bases not matched to a gene. The DNA for the CDR3 is TGTGCCAGCAGCTTGTGGGGACAGGCGGTCTATGGCTACACCTTC. Translated, it gives CASSLWGQAVYGYTF. Full variable domain (remainder filled in from reference TRBV5-8 and TRBJ1-2): EAGVTQSPTHLIKTRGQQATLRCSPISGHTSVYWYQQALGLGLQFLLWYDEGEERNRGNFPPRFSGRQFPNYSSELNVNALELEDSALYLCASSLWGQAVYGYTFGSGTRLTVV.

The chain joins TRBV5-4 to TRBJ2-7; TRBD2 aligns across 15 bases. The CDR3 loop spans 16 amino acids. Germline CDR1 SGHNT, CDR2 YYREEE (reference sequence). Germline trimming cut 4 bases from V and 6 bases from J; bases unmatched to any gene: 8. DNA for the CDR3: TGTGCCAGCAGCCCCGTTCGGACTAGCGGGAGGGGCGAGCAGTACTTC. It translates to CASSPVRTSGRGEQYF.

The rearrangement links TRBV4-1 to TRBJ2-1; 9 bases fit TRBD2. With 2 bases clipped from V and 5 bases from J, the junction kept 10 bases outside the gene matches. Germline values: CDR1 MGHRA, CDR2 YSYEKL. CDR3 size: 17 residues. This chain's CDR3 is CASSQPERLAAHNEQFF. The CDR3 bases are TGCGCCAGCAGCCAACCCGAGAGACTAGCGGCCCACAATGAGCAGTTCTTC.

This rearrangement joins TRBV7-2 to TRBJ2-3, with a weak D call TRBD2 (5 bases). This CDR3 comprises 15 residues. Trimming took off 1 base at V and 8 bases at J, with 16 bases between the two ends. Looked up from germline, CDR1 is SGHTA and CDR2 is FQGNSA. The CDR3 DNA reads as TGTGCCAGCAGCTTAGGTCCAGGAGAAGAGGGTACGCAGTATTTT. It yields the protein CASSLGPGEEGTQYF.

CDR3 DNA: TGCGCCAGCAGTGCCCACCTGAAGGCCGGGGAGCTGTTTTTT. This sequence encodes CASSAHLKAGELFF. The gene calls are TRBV10-2 and TRBJ2-2; D is unclear. The CDR3 has 14 amino acids. With 4 bases removed from V and 6 bases from J, the gap between germline ends came to 12 bases. Germline values: CDR1 WSHSY, CDR2 SAAADI.

This chain connects TRBV27 to TRBJ2-3; 11 bases fit TRBD2. With V trimmed by 4 bases and J by 4 bases, 7 bases remained unmatched. This CDR3 is 16 amino acids long. Looked up from germline, CDR1 is MNHEY and CDR2 is SMNVEV (reference sequence). This CDR3 is CASSSLAGGPADTQYF. CDR3 sequence (DNA): TGTGCCAGCAGTTCATTAGCGGGAGGGCCCGCAGATACGCAGTATTTT.

J is TRBJ2-2 and V is TRBV19; 10 nucleotides line up with TRBD1. The V gene's germline CDR1 is LNHDA and CDR2 SQIVND (reference sequence). The CDR3 has 15 residues. V dropped 4 bases and J dropped 5; count of bases not matched to a gene: 4. This chain's CDR3 is CASSTDRGRTGELFF. The CDR3 DNA follows: TGTGCCAGTAGTACGGACAGGGGGAGGACCGGGGAGCTGTTTTTT.

This chain uses TRBV19 with TRBJ2-2; D is ambiguous. V lost 7 bases and J 8 bases, leaving 17 bases between the germline ends. The CDR3 totals 14 residues. The germline V gene has CDR1 LNHDA and CDR2 SQIVND (reference sequence). This CDR3 is CASTLTPLVGELFF. DNA for the CDR3: TGTGCCAGTACCCTAACCCCTTTGGTTGGGGAGCTGTTTTTT.

The V and J genes are TRBV7-2 and TRBJ2-1; D gene unclear. Germline CDR1 reads SGHTA; CDR2 reads FQGNSA. Trimming pared 4 bases from V and 2 bases from J, leaving 9 bases between. This CDR3 has 14 amino acids. CDR3: CASSYSTAYNEQFF. CDR3 in DNA: TGTGCCAGCAGCTACTCGACTGCCTACAATGAGCAGTTCTTC.

V is TRBV28 and J is TRBJ2-5; 8 bases agree with TRBD1. The length of the CDR3 is 14 residues. Unmatched junction bases numbered 5, after V lost 3 bases and J lost 5 bases. CDR1 MDHEN and CDR2 SYDVKM come from the germline V gene. In nucleotides, the CDR3 is TGTGCCAGCAGTTTTAACAGGGGGAGGGAGACCCAGTACTTC. It yields the protein CASSFNRGRETQYF.

V usage is TRBV18 and J usage is TRBJ2-3; tentative D call: TRBD2 (6 bases). CDR1 is KGHSH and CDR2 is LQKENI in the germline V gene. The CDR3 is 17 residues long. Trimming removed 5 bases at V and 2 bases at J, with 20 bases between. Here the CDR3 reads CASSSAGSRKTTDTQYF. DNA for the CDR3: TGTGCCAGCTCATCAGCCGGGAGCAGAAAAACCACAGATACGCAGTATTTT.

The chain uses TRBV5-4 and TRBJ2-1; 7 positions match TRBD2. Trimming took 4 bases from V and 9 from J; bases not matched to a gene: 10. This CDR3 region has 14 residues. Germline values: CDR1 SGHNT, CDR2 YYREEE (reference sequence). The CDR3 region has the DNA TGTGCCAGCAGCCGACTAGCCGAAGGTGTTGAGCAGTTCTTC. This translates into CASSRLAEGVEQFF.

The chain carries TRBV2 and TRBJ2-1; D is undetermined. V lost 7 bases and J 7 bases, leaving 14 bases between the germline ends. The CDR3 runs to 13 residues. Germline CDR1 is SNHLY and CDR2 is FYNNEI. The CDR3 coding sequence is TGTGCCAGCACCTACTCCTTATGGAATGAGCAGTTCTTC. Translation: CASTYSLWNEQFF.